The 5 T cell receptor beta chains in this list originate from one sample, sequenced in a study of CD8 T cells in Susac syndrome. Reverse transcription of about 0.45 to 1 ug RNA used random hexamers. In TCRdb, the immunoSEQ multiplex PCR reads were re-called with MiXCR into one record per CDR3 protein. The data hold about 160,000 distinct CDR3 sequences, with over 85% observed a single time. Sequenced input: CD4+ T cells from PBMCs. These receptors came from a human donor in good health.

The chain employs TRBV29-1 and TRBJ2-3; D might be TRBD1 (6 bases). V lost 4 bases to trimming and J lost 1 base, with 9 bases between them. This CDR3 is 13 amino acids long. Germline assignment: CDR1 SQVTM and CDR2 ANQGSEA. In DNA form, the CDR3 reads TGCAGCGTTGGAGGGGGTGGCACAGATACGCAGTATTTT. This encodes CSVGGGGTDTQYF.

The V and J genes are TRBV4-1 and TRBJ2-4, with 7 bases lining up with TRBD1. The CDR3 sequence is 16 residues long. The junction had 5 bases not matched to a gene; V was cut back by 3 bases and J by 0 bases. Germline CDR1 and CDR2: MGHRA and YSYEKL. The CDR3 bases are TGCGCCAGCAGCCAGACAGGGACCTTAGCCAAAAACATTCAGTACTTC. Translation: CASSQTGTLAKNIQYF.

The genes are TRBV27 and TRBJ2-3; 10 bases are shared with TRBD2. Unmatched junction bases numbered 2, after V lost 3 bases and J lost 2 bases. There are 15 residues in the CDR3. The V gene's germline CDR1 is MNHEY and CDR2 SMNVEV (reference sequence). CDR3 protein: CASSLGTSVTDTQYF. The CDR3 nucleotides are TGTGCCAGCAGTTTGGGGACTAGCGTCACAGATACGCAGTATTTT.

V gene TRBV3-1 combines with J gene TRBJ1-3, with a possible D match to TRBD1 (5 bases). Germline V gene data show CDR1 as LGHDT and CDR2 as YNNKEL (reference sequence). V lost 4 bases and J 3 bases, leaving 16 bases between the germline ends. The CDR3 spans 16 residues. This CDR3 reads CASSPRKQVFGNTIYF. CDR3 bases: TGTGCCAGCAGCCCCCGAAAACAGGTTTTTGGAAACACCATATATTTT.

The rearrangement uses TRBV29-1 and TRBJ2-6; D ambiguous. V lost 6 bases and J 4 bases, leaving 10 bases between the germline ends. Germline assignment: CDR1 SQVTM and CDR2 ANQGSEA. CDR3 length: 13 amino acids. The CDR3 loop is CSVAQFGANVLTF. The CDR3 region has the DNA TGCAGCGTCGCGCAGTTCGGGGCCAACGTCCTGACTTTC.